A single sample is the source of the 29 T cell receptor beta chains below, sequenced in a study of control samples from healthy donors and cancer patients. Profiling relied on immunoSEQ multiplex PCR, and the TCRdb table lists in-frame clones only, not all of them. The repertoire holds about 120,000 clones, with over 90% as singletons. The sample was blood. These receptors all come from a man aged 25 to 45 in good health.

The chain links TRBV11-3 to TRBJ2-1, with D possibly being TRBD1 (5 bases). The V end was cut by 5 bases, the J end by 5 bases, with 16 bases between. Germline V gene lookup returns CDR1 SGHNT and CDR2 YENEEA. This CDR3 has 15 amino acids. CDR3 amino acids: CASSPTDKEHNEQFF. The CDR3, as DNA: TGTGCCAGCAGCCCGACAGATAAAGAACACAATGAGCAGTTCTTC.

The chain has TRBV14 and TRBJ1-4; D ambiguous. Germline CDR1 and CDR2: SGHDN and FVKESK. This CDR3 comprises 13 residues. V was trimmed by 1 base and J by 13 bases, leaving 13 bases between them. CDR3 loop: CASSQASSNRLFF. Here the CDR3 DNA reads TGTGCCAGCAGCCAAGCTTCCTCGAACAGACTGTTTTTT. Full variable domain (missing parts from reference TRBV14 and TRBJ1-4): EAGVTQFPSHSVIEKGQTVTLRCDPISGHDNLYWYRRVMGKEIKFLLHFVKESKQDESGMPNNRFLAERTGGTYSTLKVQPAELEDSGVYFCASSQASSNRLFFGSGTQLSVL.

This chain joins TRBV18 and TRBJ1-1, with 9 bases matching TRBD1. This CDR3 is 15 amino acids long. The J segment lost 0 bases and the V segment lost 5 bases, leaving 4 bases of the junction unmatched. Germline CDR1 reads KGHSH; CDR2 reads LQKENI. CDR3 DNA: TGTGCCAGCTCAGGGGGGACAGGGATGAACACTGAAGCTTTCTTT. This translates into CASSGGTGMNTEAFF. The whole variable domain, remainder taken from reference TRBV18 and TRBJ1-1, is NAGVMQNPRHLVRRRGQEARLRCSPMKGHSHVYWYRQLPEEGLKFMVYLQKENIIDESGMPKERFSAEFPKEGPSILRIQQVVRGDSAAYFCASSGGTGMNTEAFFGQGTRLTVV.

V is TRBV7-3 and J is TRBJ1-1; D ambiguous. Per germline, CDR1 SGHTA and CDR2 FQGTGA. CDR3 length equals 15 residues. Trimming took off 0 bases at V and 2 bases at J, with 10 bases between the two ends. Here the CDR3 reads CASSLTFEGNTEAFF. The CDR3 nucleotides are TGTGCCAGCAGCTTAACTTTTGAGGGTAACACTGAAGCTTTCTTT. The variable domain in full, completed from reference TRBV7-3 and TRBJ1-1, reads GAGVSQTPSNKVTEKGKYVELRCDPISGHTALYWYRQSLGQGPEFLIYFQGTGAADDSGLPNDRFFAVRPEGSVSTLKIQRTERGDSAVYLCASSLTFEGNTEAFFGQGTRLTVV.

The count of this clone is one. The chain employs TRBV24-1 and TRBJ2-1; D gene uncertain. Germline loops: CDR1 KGHDR, CDR2 SFDVKD. V lost 10 bases, J lost 2 bases, and 11 bases lay in between. The CDR3 totals 13 residues. Written as DNA, the CDR3 is TGTGCCACGAGCGTCCCCCCCTACAATGAGCAGTTCTTC. This encodes CATSVPPYNEQFF.

The chain is built from TRBV5-6 and TRBJ1-5; D not certain. Germline values: CDR1 SGHDT, CDR2 YYEEEE. The CDR3 contains 12 residues. Deletions cut 1 base from V and 7 bases from J, with 6 bases between. This chain's CDR3 is CASSLKGQPQHF. CDR3 sequence (DNA): TGTGCCAGCAGCTTGAAGGGACAGCCCCAGCATTTT.

The V and J genes are TRBV9 and TRBJ1-6; D is undetermined. CDR1 and CDR2 from the germline V gene are SGDLS and YYNGEE. The CDR3 has 16 amino acids. The ends were cut back, 0 bases at V and 0 bases at J, with 7 bases in the middle. The CDR3 DNA reads as TGTGCCAGCAGCGTAGGACCGAGCTCCTATAATTCACCCCTCCACTTT. Protein product: CASSVGPSSYNSPLHF.

The chain combines TRBV6-4 with TRBJ1-6; D might be TRBD1 (5 bases). V dropped 5 bases and J dropped 13 bases, with 21 bases sitting between them. This CDR3 has 15 residues. CDR1 and CDR2 from the germline V gene are MRHNA and SNTAGT. In DNA form, the CDR3 reads TGTGCCAGCAGTCTCTCCGGGACTACCGTTGAGCCCCTCCACTTT. It specifies CASSLSGTTVEPLHF.

This clone appeared once. The chain joins TRBV4-2 to TRBJ1-5; no firm D call. The CDR3 covers 13 residues. The germline V gene has CDR1 LGHNA and CDR2 YNFKEQ. The V gene lost 0 bases and the J gene lost 11 bases, with 11 bases spanning the gap. CDR3: CASSQDLQKSQHF. As DNA, the CDR3 is TGTGCCAGCAGCCAAGATCTACAGAAATCCCAGCATTTT.

The chain is built from TRBV7-8 and TRBJ1-1, with no clear D. V was pared by 1 base and J by 4 bases, with 10 bases between. The CDR3 has 14 residues. Germline values: CDR1 SGHVS, CDR2 FQNEAQ. This chain's CDR3 is CASSLDRGGTEAFF. CDR3 sequence (DNA): TGTGCCAGCAGCTTAGATCGGGGAGGCACTGAAGCTTTCTTT.

The chain couples TRBV5-8 to TRBJ2-3; TRBD1 matches at 9 bases. Germline V gene data show CDR1 as SGHTS and CDR2 as YDEGEE. The CDR3 is 19 amino acids. J gave up 0 bases and V 5 bases, and 16 bases lay outside the gene matches. CDR3 region: CASRNSRDRVTPSTDTQYF. The DNA of the CDR3 is TGTGCCAGCAGGAATAGCCGGGACAGGGTAACCCCTAGCACAGATACGCAGTATTTT.

V usage is TRBV5-4 and J usage is TRBJ2-7, with a tentative D call TRBD2 (6 bases). The germline CDR1 and CDR2 sequences are SGHNT and YYREEE (reference sequence). Deletions cut 3 bases from V and 4 bases from J, with 14 bases between. The CDR3 is made up of 14 amino acids. For the CDR3, the DNA is TGTGCCAGCAGCTCGGGCCAACGGGAGTACGAGCAGTACGTC. It codes for CASSSGQREYEQYV.

V usage is TRBV19 and J usage is TRBJ1-3; unclear D gene. Trimming cost V 3 bases and J 2 bases, with 11 bases left between them. Looked up from germline, CDR1 is LNHDA and CDR2 is SQIVND (reference sequence). This CDR3 contains 15 residues. CDR3 coding DNA: TGTGCCAGTAGTATCCGGGGAGCACCTGGAAACACCATATATTTT. It yields the protein CASSIRGAPGNTIYF.

This rearrangement joins TRBV2 to TRBJ2-5; D is unresolved. The V gene's germline CDR1 is SNHLY and CDR2 FYNNEI. Trimming took 2 bases from V and 5 from J, leaving 9 bases between them. This CDR3 is built from 13 residues. The CDR3 sequence: CASSERMWETQYF. Here the CDR3 DNA reads TGTGCCAGCAGTGAAAGGATGTGGGAGACCCAGTACTTC. The complete variable domain, with remaining parts taken from reference TRBV2 and TRBJ2-5, reads EPEVTQTPSHQVTQMGQEVILRCVPISNHLYFYWYRQILGQKVEFLVSFYNNEISEKSEIFDDQFSVERPDGSNFTLKIRSTKLEDSAMYFCASSERMWETQYFGPGTRLLVL.

The chain couples TRBV9 to TRBJ1-5, with 8 positions matching TRBD1. The CDR3 runs 15 residues. Germline CDR1 reads SGDLS; CDR2 reads YYNGEE. J was trimmed by 1 base and V by 0 bases; bases with no gene match: 0. CDR3: CASSVGQGSNQPQHF. As DNA, the CDR3 is TGTGCCAGCAGCGTAGGACAGGGGAGCAATCAGCCCCAGCATTTT.

For this clone: The sample contains more than one DNA sequence encoding this CDR3. The rearrangement uses TRBV6-5 and TRBJ1-1; D remains unclear. The ends were cut back, 2 bases at V and 3 bases at J, with 7 bases in the middle. CDR1 and CDR2 from the germline V gene are MNHEY and SVGAGI. The CDR3 has 13 amino acids. In nucleotides, the CDR3 is TGTGCCAGCAGTTACGGGTTGGACACTGAAGCTTTCTTT. Translated: CASSYGLDTEAFF.

The chain uses TRBV6-5 and TRBJ1-3; perhaps TRBD1 as D (6 bases). The CDR3 sequence is 13 residues long. Trimming stripped 10 bases from V and 1 base from J, with 11 bases between. Per the germline V gene, CDR1 is MNHEY and CDR2 is SVGAGI. The CDR3 here is CANSDRSGNTIYF. The CDR3 bases are TGTGCCAACTCCGACAGGTCTGGAAACACCATATATTTT.

As concerns this clone: The same CDR3 arises from other DNA sequences in this sample as well. The chain recombines TRBV9 with TRBJ2-5, with 11 bases lining up with TRBD2. With 2 bases clipped from V and 4 bases from J, the junction kept 1 base outside the gene matches. The CDR3 runs 14 residues. Germline V gene sequence: CDR1 SGDLS, CDR2 YYNGEE. The chain's CDR3 is CASSVSGGAETQYF. The CDR3 DNA is TGTGCCAGCAGCGTTAGCGGGGGGGCAGAGACCCAGTACTTC.

This clone has just one count. J is TRBJ1-2 and V is TRBV5-4; unclear D gene. Trimming cost V 4 bases and J 4 bases, with 11 bases left between them. The germline V gene has CDR1 SGHNT and CDR2 YYREEE (reference sequence). The CDR3 is 13 residues long. The CDR3 loop reads CASSPTSGYGYTF. The CDR3 DNA follows: TGTGCCAGCAGCCCTACGAGTGGCTATGGCTACACCTTC.

The chain links TRBV18 to TRBJ2-1; TRBD2 matches 7 bases. The V segment lost 0 bases and the J segment 3 bases; nucleotides outside the gene matches: 2. The CDR3 has 15 residues. CDR1 is KGHSH and CDR2 is LQKENI in the germline V gene. CDR3: CASSPPASGYNEQFF. CDR3 nucleotide sequence: TGTGCCAGCTCACCACCGGCTAGCGGCTACAATGAGCAGTTCTTC.

The chain is built from TRBV5-6 and TRBJ2-5; D unclear. Germline loops: CDR1 SGHDT, CDR2 YYEEEE. V was clipped by 0 bases and J by 2 bases, with 8 bases between them. CDR3 length equals 14 residues. CDR3 DNA sequence: TGTGCCAGCAGCTTGGGGGCGGATCAAGAGACCCAGTACTTC. It translates to CASSLGADQETQYF.

The chain combines TRBV6-5 with TRBJ2-2; no firm D call. The ends were cut back, 4 bases at V and 4 bases at J, with 4 bases in the middle. Germline CDR1 MNHEY, CDR2 SVGAGI. There are 12 residues in the CDR3. In nucleotides, the CDR3 is TGTGCCAGCAGTTGGTCCACCGGGGAGCTGTTTTTT. This translates into CASSWSTGELFF.

V usage is TRBV19 and J usage is TRBJ1-4; no firm D call. Germline V gene data show CDR1 as LNHDA and CDR2 as SQIVND (reference sequence). Trimming took off 4 bases at V and 0 bases at J, with 6 bases between the two ends. The CDR3 extends over 14 amino acids. In DNA form, the CDR3 reads TGTGCCAGTAGTAGGGCGTCAACTAATGAAAAACTGTTTTTT. Protein sequence: CASSRASTNEKLFF.

This sequence joins TRBV28 and TRBJ1-4; the D gene is possibly TRBD1 (6 bases). CDR3 length: 13 residues. V gave up 3 bases and J gave up 13 bases, with 15 bases separating them. Germline CDR1 and CDR2: MDHEN and SYDVKM. CDR3 residues: CASSFPRDKGLFF. The DNA of the CDR3 is TGTGCCAGCAGTTTCCCCCGGGACAAAGGACTGTTTTTT.

The V call is TRBV27, the J call TRBJ2-7; 8 bases are shared with TRBD1. Germline V gene sequence: CDR1 MNHEY, CDR2 SMNVEV (reference sequence). V shed 8 bases, J shed 6 bases, and the junction held 6 bases outside the gene matches. The CDR3 totals 12 residues. The CDR3 region is CASRTGQGEQYV. CDR3 DNA: TGTGCCAGCCGAACTGGACAGGGCGAGCAGTACGTC.

The CDR3 coding sequence is TGTGCCAGCAGCTTAGGAGCGTCGGTAGGAGCTTTCTTT. Its protein is CASSLGASVGAFF. The V gene is TRBV7-2, the J gene TRBJ1-1; D ambiguous. Trimming cost V 1 base and J 10 bases, with 13 bases left between them. The CDR3 is made up of 13 amino acids. Germline V gives CDR1 SGHTA, CDR2 FQGNSA.

CDR3 sequence reads: CASSPRGGVRNSPYEQYF. The DNA for the CDR3 is TGTGCCAGCAGCCCTAGAGGGGGGGTTAGAAATAGTCCCTACGAGCAGTACTTC. This chain connects TRBV9 to TRBJ2-7; D possibly corresponds to TRBD2 (7 bases). The germline gives CDR1 SGDLS, CDR2 YYNGEE. V was shortened by 4 bases and J by 2 bases, with 25 bases between the two germline ends. The CDR3 loop spans 18 amino acids. Variable domain in full (rest from reference TRBV9 and TRBJ2-7): DSGVTQTPKHLITATGQRVTLRCSPRSGDLSVYWYQQSLDQGLQFLIQYYNGEERAKGNILERFSAQQFPDLHSELNLSSLELGDSALYFCASSPRGGVRNSPYEQYFGPGTRLTVT.

This rearrangement joins TRBV6-5 to TRBJ2-1, with 7 bases fitting TRBD2. The V gene end was trimmed by 2 bases and the J gene end by 5 bases; junction bases not matched to a gene: 3. Germline CDR1 reads MNHEY; CDR2 reads SVGAGI. This CDR3 is built from 14 residues. The CDR3 spells CASSYGGGNNEQFF. Here the CDR3 DNA reads TGTGCCAGCAGTTACGGGGGGGGGAACAATGAGCAGTTCTTC.

The rearrangement uses TRBV5-1 and TRBJ2-5; no clear D. V lost 5 bases and J lost 1, with 9 bases in between. The V gene's germline CDR1 is SGHRS and CDR2 YFSETQ. The CDR3 is made up of 13 amino acids. CDR3 sequence: CASREQTQETQYF. The CDR3 DNA reads TGCGCCAGCAGAGAGCAGACCCAAGAGACCCAGTACTTC.